The rows below give T cell receptor beta chains drawn from one sample of a study of T cells in localized non-small cell lung cancer. Libraries were prepared by immunoSEQ multiplex PCR; TCRdb keeps only in-frame clonotypes and omits some of them. The sample lists about 26,000 clones; 81% were seen once. Source: peripheral blood, taken before any cancer treatment. The receptors come from a man between 40 and 75 years old with stage III squamous cell lung carcinoma. Each CDR3 is given with its conserved first and last residue. The D gene is left open where the match is weak. A clone size is listed for some rows: how often the clone was seen (once, few, many), or a class if it is expanded.

CDR3,DNA,D,J,size,V
CASRTPLSPNQPQHF,TGTGCCAGCAGAACCCCCCTGAGCCCCAATCAGCCCCAGCATTTT,-,TRBJ1-5,few,TRBV6-1
CASSSTMDWAYEQYF,TGTGCCAGCAGCTCTACCATGGACTGGGCCTACGAGCAGTACTTC,-,TRBJ2-7,-,TRBV7-9
CASRTRRATNEKLFF,TGTGCCAGCAGGACCCGCCGGGCGACTAATGAAAAACTGTTTTTT,-,TRBJ1-4,-,TRBV28
CSVVGSALYNEQFF,TGCAGCGTTGTTGGTAGCGCCTTATACAATGAGCAGTTCTTC,-,TRBJ2-1,-,TRBV29-1
CASSIPLGETQYF,TGTGCCAGCAGCATACCACTAGGAGAGACCCAGTACTTC,-,TRBJ2-5,-,TRBV7-9
CASIRGLYTEAFF,TGTGCCAGCATAAGGGGGCTATACACTGAAGCTTTCTTT,TRBD1,TRBJ1-1,-,TRBV6-1
CASSQEGAPSTDTQYF,TGCGCCAGCAGCCAAGAAGGGGCCCCCAGCACAGATACGCAGTATTTT,-,TRBJ2-3,-,TRBV4-1
CASSFGQGRAETQYF,TGTGCCAGCAGTTTCGGGCAGGGTCGGGCAGAGACCCAGTACTTC,-,TRBJ2-5,once,TRBV27
CASRPWQRAYNEQFF,TGTGCCAGCAGGCCTTGGCAGCGGGCCTACAATGAGCAGTTCTTC,-,TRBJ2-1,-,TRBV6-5
CASSSTSGGLDTQYF,TGTGCCAGCAGTTCCACTAGCGGGGGGCTAGATACGCAGTATTTT,TRBD2,TRBJ2-3,-,TRBV6-5
CASSTNYEQYF,TGTGCCAGCAGTACGAACTACGAGCAGTACTTC,-,TRBJ2-7,-,TRBV28
CAISDQGYGYTF,TGTGCCATCAGTGACCAAGGCTATGGCTACACCTTC,-,TRBJ1-2,-,TRBV10-3
CASSDPGRGLYNEQFF,TGCGCCAGCAGTGACCCCGGGAGGGGCCTCTACAATGAGCAGTTCTTC,TRBD2,TRBJ2-1,-,TRBV10-1
CASSPQGAEGYTF,TGTGCCAGCAGTCCCCAGGGGGCGGAGGGCTACACCTTC,TRBD1,TRBJ1-2,-,TRBV6-1
CASSPGGPNQPQHF,TGCGCCAGCAGCCCAGGGGGCCCCAATCAGCCCCAGCATTTT,TRBD1,TRBJ1-5,-,TRBV5-1
CASSWLAGGSTGELFF,TGTGCCAGCAGCTGGCTAGCGGGGGGAAGTACCGGGGAGCTGTTTTTT,TRBD2,TRBJ2-2,once,TRBV11-1
CASSDWNSNQPQHF,TGTGCCAGCAGTGATTGGAATAGCAATCAGCCCCAGCATTTT,-,TRBJ1-5,-,TRBV27
CASGRTNYGYTF,TGTGCCAGCGGGAGAACTAACTATGGCTACACCTTC,-,TRBJ1-2,few,TRBV6-5
CASSQTVDQPQHF,TGTGCCAGCAGCCAGACAGTTGATCAGCCCCAGCATTTT,-,TRBJ1-5,-,TRBV7-9
CASSLLGGLGDEQYF,TGTGCCAGCTCCCTCCTTGGAGGGCTTGGGGACGAGCAGTACTTC,-,TRBJ2-7,-,TRBV9
CASSLGLSNQPQHF,TGTGCCAGCAGCTTGGGTCTTAGCAATCAGCCCCAACATTTT,-,TRBJ1-5,-,TRBV5-6
CASSLRGTSGYTF,TGTGCCAGCAGTTTGCGGGGGACGTCTGGCTACACCTTC,-,TRBJ1-2,few,TRBV27
CASSVQGAETQYF,TGTGCCAGCAGCGTACAGGGGGCAGAGACCCAGTACTTC,TRBD1,TRBJ2-5,-,TRBV9
CASSGRGLKRQFF,TGTGCCAGCAGCGGCAGGGGGCTGAAGCGCCAGTTCTTC,TRBD1,TRBJ2-1,-,TRBV9
CASSLVPGSLNGEKLFF,TGCGCCAGCAGCTTGGTCCCAGGGTCACTTAATGGGGAAAAACTGTTTTTT,-,TRBJ1-4,few,TRBV5-1
CASSSPPSGTQYF,TGTGCCAGCAGCTCCCCCCCTAGCGGGACCCAGTACTTC,TRBD2,TRBJ2-5,few,TRBV7-3
CAWKTGGNYGYTF,TGTGCCTGGAAGACAGGTGGTAACTATGGCTACACCTTC,-,TRBJ1-2,-,TRBV30
CATSRLAVGQPQHF,TGTGCCACCAGCAGACTGGCGGTTGGACAGCCCCAGCATTTT,-,TRBJ1-5,-,TRBV15
CATSTYPLKGAAGAQHF,TGTGCCACCAGCACATACCCTCTGAAGGGAGCGGCCGGGGCCCAGCATTTT,-,TRBJ1-5,-,TRBV15
CAISDRQGNYEQYF,TGTGCCATCAGTGATAGGCAGGGGAACTACGAGCAGTACTTC,-,TRBJ2-7,-,TRBV10-3
CASSSLGAGQPQHF,TGTGCCAGCAGTTCGTTAGGGGCCGGGCAGCCCCAGCATTTT,-,TRBJ1-5,-,TRBV27
CASKGGIYNEQFF,TGTGCCAGTAAGGGCGGGATCTACAATGAGCAGTTCTTC,-,TRBJ2-1,once,TRBV19
CSVEVTGSTGYEQYF,TGCAGCGTTGAAGTAACCGGTTCTACCGGCTACGAGCAGTACTTC,-,TRBJ2-7,-,TRBV29-1
CASSPSPSGGLNEQFF,TGTGCCAGCTCACCTTCCCCTAGCGGGGGCCTTAATGAGCAGTTCTTC,TRBD2,TRBJ2-1,-,TRBV18
CASSSEDEQFF,TGTGCCAGCAGCTCGGAGGATGAGCAGTTCTTC,-,TRBJ2-1,-,TRBV5-6
CASSRDGEQFF,TGTGCCAGCAGCCGAGACGGTGAGCAGTTCTTC,-,TRBJ2-1,-,TRBV14
CASGGGQLYQPQHF,TGTGCCAGCGGGGGGGGGCAGCTATATCAGCCCCAGCATTTT,-,TRBJ1-5,-,TRBV2
CASKRQGSYEQYF,TGTGCCAGCAAAAGACAGGGTTCCTACGAGCAGTACTTC,TRBD1,TRBJ2-7,-,TRBV6-5
CASSPGGEAFF,TGCGCCAGCAGCCCGGGGGGTGAAGCTTTCTTT,-,TRBJ1-1,-,TRBV10-2
CASSEWGTGDTGELFF,TGTGCCAGCAGTGAATGGGGGACAGGGGACACCGGGGAGCTGTTTTTT,TRBD1,TRBJ2-2,-,TRBV6-1
CASGQGQNTEAFF,TGTGCCAGTGGACAGGGCCAGAACACTGAAGCTTTCTTT,TRBD1,TRBJ1-1,-,TRBV19
CSFNREGGPQHF,TGCAGCTTTAACAGGGAGGGGGGGCCCCAGCATTTT,-,TRBJ1-5,-,TRBV29-1
CATLHRGREETQYF,TGTGCCACCCTCCACAGGGGGCGGGAAGAGACCCAGTACTTC,TRBD1,TRBJ2-5,-,TRBV15
CASSSTYSGSRGYTF,TGTGCCAGCAGTTCCACCTACTCCGGCTCTCGGGGCTACACCTTC,-,TRBJ1-2,-,TRBV27
CASSSPTWNGSYNEQFF,TGTGCCAGCAGCTCGCCCACTTGGAACGGCTCCTACAATGAGCAGTTCTTC,-,TRBJ2-1,-,TRBV5-4
CASRSSGDYGYTF,TGTGCCAGCAGATCCTCGGGCGATTATGGCTACACCTTC,-,TRBJ1-2,-,TRBV27
CAADRGRAGNQPQHF,TGTGCCGCCGACAGGGGCCGAGCTGGCAATCAGCCCCAGCATTTT,TRBD1,TRBJ1-5,-,TRBV6-1